This T cell receptor (beta chain) was documented in a study of T cells in Graves' hyperthyroidism and ophthalmopathy. Study results and limitations: Blood also carried most thyroid clonotypes expanded above 0.001.

V was pared by 3 bases and J by 0 bases, with 2 bases of the junction left unmatched. Germline values: CDR1 LNHNV, CDR2 YYDKDF (reference sequence). The CDR3 consists of 15 residues. Amplified TCR beta CDR3 regions derived from RNA transcripts. HTBI primers were used for first-round RT-PCR of the TCR CDR3. Via MiXCR, TCRdb re-called the multiplex PCR reads, giving one row per CDR3 protein. The sample lists about 600,000 distinct CDR3 sequences; approximately 14% were seen once. Clinical Activity Scores of at least 3, NOSPECS grades of at least 4 and durations under 3 months characterized ophthalmopathy patients. Investigators excluded patients with uncontrolled infection, other autoimmune disease, pregnancy or lactation. Diagnoses used clinical symptoms, serum thyroxine and TRAb, thyroid ultrasound and orbital computed tomography. This clonotype was picked up many times. Its antigen remains unidentified.

The chain links TRBV15 to TRBJ1-5; 7 bases line up with TRBD1. The material sequenced was blood. This TCR was sampled from a woman under 30 with Graves' ophthalmopathy. The CDR3 sequence: CATSSRDSSNQPQHF. CDR3 in DNA: TGTGCCACCAGCAGTCGGGACAGTAGCAATCAGCCCCAGCATTTT. The full variable domain, in which reference TRBV15 and TRBJ1-5 provide the parts outside the CDR3, is DAMVIQNPRYQVTQFGKPVTLSCSQTLNHNVMYWYQQKSSQAPKLLFHYYDKDFNNEADTPDNFQSRRPNTSFCFLDIRSPGLGDTAMYLCATSSRDSSNQPQHFGDGTRLSIL.